Each of the 30 T cell receptor beta chains below was sequenced from the same sample in a study of CD8 T cells in ankylosing spondylitis. One entry per CDR3 protein, called by TCRdb with MiXCR from the 5' RACE reads. The sample lists a few hundred thousand distinct CDR3 sequences; approximately 22% were seen once. Specimen: blood, either unsorted or a sorted T cell fraction (not recorded which). The receptor set was obtained from a male donor with ankylosing spondylitis or in good health (not recorded which).

This clonotype was counted only a few times. The chain has TRBV13 and TRBJ2-1; possibly TRBD1 or TRBD2 for D (5 bases each). Deletions cut 5 bases from V and 0 bases from J, with 11 bases between. Germline V gene data show CDR1 as PRHDT and CDR2 as FYEKMQ (reference sequence). The CDR3 spans 15 residues. The CDR3 loop reads CASSHGAGSYNEQFF. The CDR3 nucleotides read TGTGCCAGCAGCCACGGGGCGGGCTCCTACAATGAGCAGTTCTTC.

This clonotype occurred a few times. CDR3 loop: CASRTGTLASTDTQYF. CDR3 DNA sequence: TGTGCCAGCAGAACAGGGACTCTCGCTAGCACAGATACGCAGTATTTT. The chain couples TRBV6-1 to TRBJ2-3, with D perhaps given as TRBD1 or TRBD2 (6 bases each). This CDR3 spans 16 amino acids. Germline V lookup: CDR1 MNHNS, CDR2 SASEGT. V lost 6 bases and J lost 0, with 16 bases in between.

The sample holds one count of this clonotype. J is TRBJ2-7 and V is TRBV28; unclear D gene. Trimming removed 4 bases at V and 1 base at J, with 5 bases between. Germline CDR1 is MDHEN and CDR2 is SYDVKM. The CDR3 totals 12 residues. CDR3 nucleotide sequence: TGTGCCAGCAGTTCTGCATCCTACGAGCAGTACTTC. This gives the protein CASSSASYEQYF.

In its sample, this clonotype was seen a few times. The J gene is TRBJ2-7, the V gene TRBV27; TRBD1 or TRBD2 may be the D gene (5 bases each). V was shortened by 3 bases and J by 0 bases, with 12 bases between the two germline ends. Germline values: CDR1 MNHEY, CDR2 SMNVEV (reference sequence). The CDR3 totals 15 residues. The CDR3 loop reads CASSLQGDGSYEQYF. The CDR3 DNA is TGTGCCAGCAGTTTGCAAGGGGACGGCTCCTACGAGCAGTACTTC.

The V gene is TRBV12-3 or TRBV12-4, the J gene TRBJ2-2; maybe TRBD1 (6 bases). This CDR3 has 13 residues. The ends were cut back, 6 bases at V and 6 bases at J, with 11 bases in the middle. The CDR3 coding sequence is TGTGCCAGCAGCAGGGACATACCCGGGGAGCTGTTTTTT. It codes for CASSRDIPGELFF.

The rearrangement links TRBV4-2 to TRBJ2-5; TRBD2 aligns across 13 bases. CDR1 LGHNA and CDR2 YNFKEQ come from the germline V gene. V lost 5 bases and J lost 8; bases outside the gene matches: 11. This CDR3 region has 16 residues. The CDR3 DNA sequence: TGTGCCAGCAGCGAACCGGGACTAGCGGGGTCAGGTACCCAGTACTTC. Translating it yields CASSEPGLAGSGTQYF.

This clonotype was found once. This chain links TRBV27 with TRBJ2-2; maybe TRBD2 (6 bases). Trimming cost V 4 bases and J 4 bases, with 10 bases left between them. The CDR3 is 14 residues long. Germline loops: CDR1 MNHEY, CDR2 SMNVEV (reference sequence). CDR3 sequence reads: CASSWGVGTGELFF. The CDR3 nucleotides read TGTGCCAGCAGTTGGGGGGTGGGCACCGGGGAGCTGTTTTTT.

The chain uses TRBV7-3 and TRBJ2-1; no definite D call. The CDR3 is 15 residues long. The germline CDR1 and CDR2 sequences are SGHTA and FQGTGA. The ends were cut back, 6 bases at V and 2 bases at J, with 14 bases in the middle. CDR3 DNA sequence: TGTGCCAGCAGTTTATTCTCTGGCACCTACAATGAGCAGTTCTTC. Its translation: CASSLFSGTYNEQFF.

CDR3 loop: CASSLAMAGSPDTQYF. DNA of the CDR3: TGTGCCAGCAGCTTAGCGATGGCGGGCTCTCCAGATACGCAGTATTTT. V usage is TRBV7-8 and J usage is TRBJ2-3, with D maybe TRBD2 (5 bases). V lost 0 bases and J 4 bases, leaving 14 bases between the germline ends. In germline, CDR1 is SGHVS, CDR2 FQNEAQ. This CDR3 is 16 amino acids long.

This clonotype was counted between two and nine times. The chain uses TRBV5-1 and TRBJ2-2; D call uncertain. V lost 2 bases and J 2 bases, leaving 7 bases between the germline ends. Germline loops: CDR1 SGHRS, CDR2 YFSETQ. This CDR3 has 14 residues. Written as DNA, the CDR3 is TGCGCCAGCAGCTTCACCTCAAACACCGGGGAGCTGTTTTTT. Translation gives CASSFTSNTGELFF.

The V and J genes are TRBV7-9 and TRBJ2-5; 7 nucleotides agree with TRBD1. V lost 2 bases to trimming and J lost 3 bases; unmatched junction nucleotides: 6. CDR3 length: 15 residues. CDR1 and CDR2 (germline): SEHNR, FQNEAQ (reference sequence). The CDR3 region is CASSLKQGLEETQYF. CDR3 coding DNA: TGTGCCAGCAGCTTAAAACAGGGGCTCGAAGAGACCCAGTACTTC.

V usage is TRBV7-6 and J usage is TRBJ2-7, with 8 bases identical to TRBD1. The CDR3 is made up of 13 amino acids. V lost 1 base and J lost 5; bases outside the gene matches: 1. Looked up from germline, CDR1 is SGHVS and CDR2 is FNYEAQ. The CDR3, as DNA: TGTGCCAGCAGCTTAGACAGGGGGAACGAGCAGTACTTC. Protein: CASSLDRGNEQYF.

This clonotype has a handful of counts. The chain joins TRBV20-1 to TRBJ2-1, with D perhaps matching TRBD1 (5 bases). Germline-derived CDR1 and CDR2 are DFQATT and SNEGSKA (reference sequence). The CDR3 is made up of 14 amino acids. The CDR3 DNA reads as TGCAGAGTGCTAGAAGTTGGTAGGGGCAATGAGCAGTTCTTC. It translates to CRVLEVGRGNEQFF.

This clonotype has a handful of counts. J is TRBJ2-7 and V is TRBV20-1; D may match TRBD1 or TRBD2 (6 bases each). CDR3 length: 15 amino acids. Germline assignment: CDR1 DFQATT and CDR2 SNEGSKA (reference sequence). V lost 1 base, J lost 4 bases, and 17 bases lay in between. CDR3 sequence (DNA): TGCAGTGCTAGAGCCGGGACGGGGGCCTTATACGAGCAGTACTTC. It translates to CSARAGTGALYEQYF.

The V gene is TRBV6-1, the J gene TRBJ1-1, with D perhaps TRBD1 (6 bases). The CDR3 has 13 residues. Germline V gene sequence: CDR1 MNHNS, CDR2 SASEGT. The V end was cut by 8 bases, the J end by 0 bases, with 10 bases between. The CDR3 nucleotides are TGTGCCAGCCGATGGACAGTGAACACTGAAGCTTTCTTT. This gives the protein CASRWTVNTEAFF.

The gene calls are TRBV2 and TRBJ2-1; D gene uncertain. Germline V gene data show CDR1 as SNHLY and CDR2 as FYNNEI. The CDR3 covers 16 residues. V was pared by 3 bases and J by 0 bases, with 12 bases between. DNA of the CDR3: TGTGCCAGCAGTGATGGTCCTCCGAGCTCCTACAATGAGCAGTTCTTC. Translation gives CASSDGPPSSYNEQFF.

Details on this clonotype: In this CDR3 the conserved last residue, phenylalanine or tryptophan, is missing, so a read error is likely. The DNA is left out, because the CDR3 cannot be placed on it with certainty; the CDR3 is given as TCRdb lists it. The rearrangement links TRBV20-1 to TRBJ2-7; the tabulated D call, TRBD1, remains unverified against the DNA. Germline CDR1 and CDR2: DFQATT and SNEGSKA (reference sequence). The CDR3 sequence runs 9 residues, both termini included. The CDR3 protein is CSARGGYGL.

The chain uses TRBV12-3 or TRBV12-4 and TRBJ2-3, with 9 positions matching TRBD1. V lost 6 bases, J lost 2 bases, and 6 bases stayed unmatched. This CDR3 spans 15 amino acids. CDR3 protein: CASSRTGADTDTQYF. In DNA, the CDR3 is TGTGCCAGCAGCCGGACAGGGGCCGACACAGATACGCAGTATTTT.

V usage is TRBV12-3 or TRBV12-4 and J usage is TRBJ2-2; D gene uncertain. Trimming shortened V by 8 bases and J by 6 bases, and 13 bases separated the two germline ends. This CDR3 has 13 residues. The CDR3 protein is CASAGTRAGELFF. The CDR3 DNA reads TGTGCCAGCGCCGGCACCCGGGCCGGGGAGCTGTTTTTT.

This chain uses TRBV12-3 or TRBV12-4 with TRBJ1-4; possible D gene TRBD1, 6 bases. Trimming shortened V by 5 bases and J by 3 bases, and 13 bases separated the two germline ends. CDR3 length: 15 amino acids. CDR3: CASSPGQIPNEKLFF. The CDR3 DNA reads as TGTGCCAGCAGTCCTGGACAGATCCCTAATGAAAAACTGTTTTTT.

In its sample, this clonotype was seen a few times. The V call is TRBV6-1, the J call TRBJ2-1; the match to TRBD1 covers 7 bases. V was clipped by 7 bases and J by 8 bases; unmatched bases: 11. CDR3 length: 14 amino acids. Germline CDR1 MNHNS, CDR2 SASEGT. CDR3 DNA: TGTGCCAGCACTGGAAGGGGGCGAAGAGATGAGCAGTTCTTC. This codes for CASTGRGRRDEQFF.

The chain couples TRBV10-3 to TRBJ2-5; 11 bases agree with TRBD2. V was pared by 0 bases and J by 3 bases, with 3 bases of the junction left unmatched. Germline V CDR1 and CDR2: ENHRY, SYGVKD. This CDR3 region has 16 residues. Here the CDR3 reads CAISESMTSGKETQYF. The CDR3 DNA reads as TGTGCCATCAGTGAGTCGATGACTAGCGGGAAAGAGACCCAGTACTTC.

This clonotype has only a few counts. For the CDR3, the DNA is TGCAGCGTTCGGACAGGGAAAACTGAAGCTTTCTTT. It specifies CSVRTGKTEAFF. The genes are TRBV29-1 and TRBJ1-1; 8 nucleotides match TRBD1. The CDR3 is 12 amino acids. The trim removed 5 bases at V and 5 bases at J, leaving 4 bases unmatched. Germline V CDR1 and CDR2: SQVTM, ANQGSEA.

This clonotype was counted a few times. The genes are TRBV29-1 and TRBJ2-1; D perhaps matches TRBD1 (5 bases). The germline gives CDR1 SQVTM, CDR2 ANQGSEA. Between the trimmed V and J ends, which lost 0 bases and 8 bases, there was a span of 11 bases. This CDR3 region has 13 residues. Here the CDR3 DNA reads TGCAGCGTTGAAGATCAGGGTTCGTATGAGCAGTTCTTC. The encoded protein is CSVEDQGSYEQFF.

This clonotype has more than one count but fewer than ten. The chain recombines TRBV10-3 with TRBJ2-7; 10 bases map to TRBD1. V shed 10 bases, J shed 1 base, and the junction held 4 bases outside the gene matches. Germline V gene lookup returns CDR1 ENHRY and CDR2 SYGVKD. This CDR3 has 13 amino acids. CDR3 DNA sequence: TGTGCCACCCGGGACAGGGGATCCTACGAGCAGTACTTC. Protein sequence: CATRDRGSYEQYF.

The chain links TRBV27 to TRBJ2-5; tentative D call: TRBD2 (7 bases). V was clipped by 5 bases and J by 0 bases, with 13 bases between them. CDR1 is MNHEY, CDR2 SMNVEV, per germline (reference sequence). The CDR3 loop spans 15 amino acids. CDR3 sequence reads: CASSPTGGHQETQYF. CDR3 nucleotide sequence: TGTGCCAGCAGTCCAACGGGGGGCCACCAAGAGACCCAGTACTTC.

This clonotype was observed a few times. CDR3 nucleotide sequence: TGTGCCTGGCAGGGTAGTCTTTTAGGTGGCTCCTACAATGAGCAGTTCTTC. It yields the protein CAWQGSLLGGSYNEQFF. The chain couples TRBV30 to TRBJ2-1; D is perhaps TRBD1 (5 bases). CDR1 and CDR2 (germline): GTSNPN, SVGIG (reference sequence). This CDR3 has 17 residues. The V end was cut by 5 bases, the J end by 0 bases, with 20 bases between.

The rearrangement uses TRBV30 and TRBJ2-2; possibly TRBD1 for D (5 bases). CDR3 size: 12 residues. The germline gives CDR1 GTSNPN, CDR2 SVGIG (reference sequence). V dropped 5 bases and J dropped 6 bases, with 10 bases sitting between them. CDR3 sequence reads: CAWDSGSGELFF. In nucleotides, the CDR3 is TGTGCCTGGGACAGTGGGTCCGGGGAGCTGTTTTTT.

This clonotype occurred many times. V usage is TRBV9 and J usage is TRBJ2-7; D ambiguous. Germline V lookup: CDR1 SGDLS, CDR2 YYNGEE. CDR3 length: 12 amino acids. Between the trimmed V and J ends, which lost 3 bases and 3 bases, there was a span of 7 bases. CDR3 residues: CASSADGYEQYF. CDR3 nucleotides: TGTGCCAGCAGCGCCGACGGCTACGAGCAGTACTTC.

V gene TRBV12-3 or TRBV12-4 combines with J gene TRBJ1-2; D gene ambiguous. This CDR3 comprises 12 residues. The V and J ends lost 2 bases and 8 bases respectively, with 9 bases between them. This CDR3 is CASSLLGEGYTF. The CDR3 DNA is TGTGCCAGCAGTTTACTCGGTGAAGGCTACACCTTC.